The 27 T cell receptor beta chains below come from one sample, sequenced in a study of blood T cell repertoires in COVID-19. The table came from immunoSEQ multiplex PCR; TCRdb's copy has only in-frame clones and leaves some out. The data contain 200,000 to 250,000 clones, under 90% of them singletons. The sample comprised peripheral blood. The origin of the receptors is a man between 60 and 75 years old who had recovered from COVID-19.

V is TRBV19 and J is TRBJ2-3; 12 positions agree with TRBD2. The CDR3 runs 16 residues. V trimming: 5 bases; J trimming: 6 bases; junction bases outside the gene matches: 9. From germline, CDR1 is LNHDA and CDR2 SQIVND (reference sequence). The CDR3 DNA is TGTGCCAGTAGTCCAACTAGCGGGGGGTTCTTGGATACGCAGTATTTT. It is translated as CASSPTSGGFLDTQYF. Filled out from reference TRBV19 and TRBJ2-3, the complete variable domain reads DGGITQSPKYLFRKEGQNVTLSCEQNLNHDAMYWYRQDPGQGLRLIYYSQIVNDFQKGDIAEGYSVSREKKESFPLTVTSAQKNPTAFYLCASSPTSGGFLDTQYFGPGTRLTVL.

V and J are TRBV5-5 and TRBJ2-6, with D maybe TRBD1 (6 bases). The CDR3 runs to 18 residues. The germline V and J ends were trimmed by 0 bases and 0 bases, with 13 bases remaining between them. CDR1 is SGHKS, CDR2 YYEKEE, per germline (reference sequence). The DNA for the CDR3 is TGTGCCAGCAGCTTGGACCAGGACAGCTACTCTGGGGCCAACGTCCTGACTTTC. Amino acids: CASSLDQDSYSGANVLTF.

The rearrangement uses TRBV24-1 and TRBJ2-3, with D maybe TRBD2 (5 bases). Per germline, CDR1 KGHDR and CDR2 SFDVKD. The CDR3 runs 12 residues. V lost 6 bases, J lost 3 bases, and 6 bases lay in between. The CDR3 DNA is TGTGCCACCAGTAGCGGAACAGATACGCAGTATTTT. Its translation: CATSSGTDTQYF.

In DNA, the CDR3 is TGCAGCGTGTCCCGGGACAGTAATTCACCCCTCCACTTT. Amino acids: CSVSRDSNSPLHF. The chain uses TRBV29-1 and TRBJ1-6; the match to TRBD1 covers 7 bases. The J segment lost 6 bases and the V segment lost 6 bases, leaving 5 bases of the junction unmatched. The germline CDR1 and CDR2 sequences are SQVTM and ANQGSEA. This CDR3 region has 13 residues.

The chain recombines TRBV7-2 with TRBJ1-6, with 10 bases identical to TRBD1. Germline CDR1 reads SGHTA; CDR2 reads FQGNSA. The CDR3 contains 15 residues. Losses at the gene ends were 2 bases for V and 7 bases for J; bases not matched to a gene: 2. In DNA, the CDR3 is TGTGCCAGCAGCTTAAGGACAGGGGGGAATTCACCCCTCCACTTT. Its translation: CASSLRTGGNSPLHF.

This chain links TRBV5-4 with TRBJ2-3; tentative D call: TRBD1 (5 bases). The ends were cut back, 4 bases at V and 11 bases at J, with 20 bases in the middle. CDR1 and CDR2 (germline): SGHNT, YYREEE (reference sequence). This CDR3 comprises 14 residues. CDR3 nucleotide sequence: TGTGCCAGCAGCCCCGCGCAGGGCCCTCAAAAGCAGTATTTT. Its translation: CASSPAQGPQKQYF.

This chain uses TRBV7-8 with TRBJ2-7, with TRBD2 as a possible D gene (5 bases). V was trimmed by 1 base and J by 3 bases, leaving 13 bases between them. CDR1 is SGHVS, CDR2 FQNEAQ, per germline. This CDR3 has 15 residues. CDR3 sequence reads: CASSLGRLANYEQYF. For the CDR3, the DNA is TGTGCCAGCAGCTTAGGTAGATTAGCGAACTACGAGCAGTACTTC.

This clone turned up a few times. The chain couples TRBV18 to TRBJ1-4; D possibly corresponds to TRBD1 (5 bases). This CDR3 has 14 residues. Germline-derived CDR1 and CDR2 are KGHSH and LQKENI. The V and J ends lost 3 bases and 0 bases respectively, with 5 bases between them. The CDR3 region is CASSPTATNEKLFF. The CDR3 bases are TGTGCCAGCTCACCGACAGCAACTAATGAAAAACTGTTTTTT.

This clone was picked up a small number of times. The J gene is TRBJ2-7, the V gene TRBV13; TRBD1 matches 10 bases. From germline, CDR1 is PRHDT and CDR2 FYEKMQ (reference sequence). Trimming took 5 bases from V and 4 from J; bases not matched to a gene: 11. The CDR3 loop spans 16 amino acids. The CDR3 DNA sequence: TGTGCCAGCAGCCTTACCCCCGGGACAGGGGAGTACGAGCAGTACTTC. This sequence encodes CASSLTPGTGEYEQYF.

The chain uses TRBV3-1 (or the pseudogene TRBV3-2) and TRBJ2-5, with 9 bases lining up with TRBD2. Germline assignment: CDR1 LGHDT and CDR2 YNNKEL (reference sequence). The CDR3 contains 16 residues. The V and J ends lost 3 bases and 5 bases, in that order; junction bases with no gene match: 10. The chain's CDR3 is CASSQDWASGDETQYF. The CDR3 coding sequence is TGTGCCAGCAGCCAGGATTGGGCTAGCGGGGACGAGACCCAGTACTTC.

The V and J genes are TRBV5-1 and TRBJ2-5; maybe TRBD2 (6 bases). This CDR3 contains 14 residues. Germline V gene sequence: CDR1 SGHRS, CDR2 YFSETQ. V shed 4 bases and J shed 2 bases, with 12 bases lying between them. CDR3 DNA: TGCGCCAGCAGCGTAACCGGGGGACAAGAGACCCAGTACTTC. Protein: CASSVTGGQETQYF.

This clone occurred once. The rearrangement links TRBV7-2 to TRBJ2-3; 8 bases match TRBD2. Germline CDR1 and CDR2: SGHTA and FQGNSA. This CDR3 has 17 residues. The junction had 9 bases not matched to a gene; V was cut back by 1 base and J by 3 bases. CDR3 nucleotides: TGTGCCAGCAGCTTAGGTCTCCGGGGGGGAACTACAGATACGCAGTATTTT. The encoded protein is CASSLGLRGGTTDTQYF. Supplemented by reference TRBV7-2 and TRBJ2-3, the full variable domain reads GAGVSQSPSNKVTEKGKDVELRCDPISGHTALYWYRQSLGQGLEFLIYFQGNSAPDKSGLPSDRFSAERTGGSVSTLTIQRTQQEDSAVYLCASSLGLRGGTTDTQYFGPGTRLTVL.

The genes are TRBV3-1 (or the pseudogene TRBV3-2) and TRBJ2-2; D may be TRBD1 (6 bases). This CDR3 comprises 14 residues. V was shortened by 7 bases and J by 3 bases, with 12 bases between the two germline ends. CDR1 is LGHDT and CDR2 is YNNKEL in the germline V gene (reference sequence). CDR3 sequence (DNA): TGTGCCAGCAAGGGGACATTTTACACCGGGGAGCTGTTTTTT. It encodes CASKGTFYTGELFF.

The V gene is TRBV3-1 (or the pseudogene TRBV3-2), the J gene TRBJ2-5; no clear D gene. V lost 2 bases and J 3 bases, leaving 10 bases between the germline ends. Germline V gene lookup returns CDR1 LGHDT and CDR2 YNNKEL (reference sequence). The CDR3 length is 14 residues. CDR3 nucleotides: TGTGCCAGCAGCCAATTAGCCGGAAAAGAGACCCAGTACTTC. Translation gives CASSQLAGKETQYF.

This clone was found once. The genes are TRBV3-1 (or the pseudogene TRBV3-2) and TRBJ2-5; D perhaps matches TRBD2 (7 bases). Germline V gives CDR1 LGHDT, CDR2 YNNKEL (reference sequence). The V gene lost 1 base and the J gene lost 2 bases, with 20 bases spanning the gap. This CDR3 has 18 residues. CDR3 protein: CASSQGGRGGARQETQYF. In DNA form, the CDR3 reads TGTGCCAGCAGCCAAGGTGGGAGGGGGGGCGCCCGGCAAGAGACCCAGTACTTC.

To note about this clone: This CDR3 is also generated by other DNA sequences in the sample. This sequence joins TRBV29-1 and TRBJ1-6; TRBD1 aligns across 7 bases. V trimming: 4 bases; J trimming: 7 bases; junction bases outside the gene matches: 4. The germline CDR1 and CDR2 sequences are SQVTM and ANQGSEA. This CDR3 contains 13 residues. This CDR3 is CSVADRTNSPLHF. DNA for the CDR3: TGCAGCGTTGCGGACAGGACCAATTCACCCCTCCACTTT.

The V and J genes are TRBV3-1 (or the pseudogene TRBV3-2) and TRBJ1-1; 9 bases map to TRBD1. The CDR3 sequence is 14 residues long. CDR1 is LGHDT and CDR2 is YNNKEL in the germline V gene (reference sequence). V lost 4 bases, J lost 0 bases, and 0 bases stayed unmatched. CDR3 sequence: CASSRQGVNTEAFF. The CDR3 nucleotides read TGTGCCAGCAGCCGACAGGGGGTGAACACTGAAGCTTTCTTT.

The rearrangement links TRBV18 to TRBJ1-6; TRBD1 is a possible D gene (5 bases). This CDR3 spans 15 amino acids. CDR1 KGHSH and CDR2 LQKENI come from the germline V gene. Trimming shortened V by 0 bases and J by 7 bases, and 10 bases separated the two germline ends. DNA of the CDR3: TGTGCCAGCTCACCACCGGACGGGGGAAATTCACCCCTCCACTTT. Protein product: CASSPPDGGNSPLHF.

Only one count was recorded for this clone. The chain recombines TRBV7-2 with TRBJ2-7; 8 bases line up with TRBD1. Per the germline V gene, CDR1 is SGHTA and CDR2 is FQGNSA. V gave up 3 bases and J gave up 2 bases; unmatched junction bases: 9. CDR3 length: 16 amino acids. CDR3 nucleotide sequence: TGTGCCAGCAGCTTGACCTTGGACAGGGCGGCCTACGAGCAGTACTTC. Translation: CASSLTLDRAAYEQYF. Complete variable domain (other parts from reference TRBV7-2 and TRBJ2-7): GAGVSQSPSNKVTEKGKDVELRCDPISGHTALYWYRQSLGQGLEFLIYFQGNSAPDKSGLPSDRFSAERTGGSVSTLTIQRTQQEDSAVYLCASSLTLDRAAYEQYFGPGTRLTVT.

The chain uses TRBV4-3 and TRBJ1-5; maybe TRBD1 (6 bases). CDR3 length: 17 amino acids. Trimming took off 0 bases at V and 2 bases at J, with 14 bases between the two ends. Germline assignment: CDR1 LGHNA and CDR2 YSLEER. CDR3 loop: CASSQDGTGRGNQPQHF. Written as DNA, the CDR3 is TGCGCCAGCAGCCAAGATGGAACAGGGAGGGGCAATCAGCCCCAGCATTTT.

V and J are TRBV19 and TRBJ2-7; D might be TRBD2 (5 bases). The CDR3 length is 16 residues. Per the germline V gene, CDR1 is LNHDA and CDR2 is SQIVND (reference sequence). V shed 5 bases and J shed 2 bases, with 19 bases lying between them. This CDR3 is CASSHSTASRTYEQYF. The CDR3, as DNA: TGTGCCAGTAGTCACTCGACGGCTAGCAGGACCTACGAGCAGTACTTC.

Concerning this clone: The sample holds other DNA sequences that translate to the same CDR3. The chain combines TRBV5-1 with TRBJ2-5; 9 positions match TRBD1. The CDR3 covers 14 residues. The junction had 5 bases not matched to a gene; V was cut back by 5 bases and J by 3 bases. CDR1 is SGHRS, CDR2 YFSETQ, per germline. The CDR3 coding sequence is TGCGCCAGCAGACCCGGGACAGGGAAAGAGACCCAGTACTTC. It encodes CASRPGTGKETQYF.

V is TRBV3-1 (or the pseudogene TRBV3-2) and J is TRBJ2-1, with 7 bases identical to TRBD1. CDR1 and CDR2 (germline): LGHDT, YNNKEL (reference sequence). The J segment lost 7 bases and the V segment lost 0 bases, leaving 6 bases of the junction unmatched. The CDR3 is 15 residues long. The CDR3 coding sequence is TGTGCCAGCAGCCAAGAGGCCGCCAGGGGGAATGAGCAGTTCTTC. Residues: CASSQEAARGNEQFF.

The chain recombines TRBV29-1 with TRBJ1-2; 10 positions agree with TRBD1. Germline assignment: CDR1 SQVTM and CDR2 ANQGSEA. The V and J ends lost 5 bases and 2 bases, in that order; junction bases with no gene match: 11. The length of the CDR3 is 16 residues. CDR3 nucleotides: TGCAGCGTTCCCCGGACAGGGGGTTTAACGAACTATGGCTACACCTTC. This sequence encodes CSVPRTGGLTNYGYTF.

The V gene is TRBV2, the J gene TRBJ2-1, with 8 bases aligning to TRBD2. The CDR3 totals 12 residues. V was clipped by 8 bases and J by 8 bases; unmatched bases: 5. From germline, CDR1 is SNHLY and CDR2 FYNNEI. This chain's CDR3 is CASRTSRHEQFF. The CDR3 DNA reads TGTGCCAGCCGGACTAGCCGGCATGAGCAGTTCTTC.

The chain joins TRBV19 to TRBJ1-2; 7 positions match TRBD1. This CDR3 is 15 amino acids long. Trimming took 3 bases from V and 4 from J; bases not matched to a gene: 8. Looked up from germline, CDR1 is LNHDA and CDR2 is SQIVND (reference sequence). CDR3 in DNA: TGTGCCAGTAGTATCAAACAGGGGAACCGCTATGGCTACACCTTC. Amino acids: CASSIKQGNRYGYTF.

The chain combines TRBV30 with TRBJ2-7; TRBD1 agrees at 7 bases. After removal of 7 bases from V and 2 bases from J, the junction contained 8 bases not matched to a gene. Germline assignment: CDR1 GTSNPN and CDR2 SVGIG (reference sequence). The CDR3 is 13 amino acids. DNA of the CDR3: TGTGCCTCCACCGGGACAGCAGCCTACGAGCAGTACTTC. This translates into CASTGTAAYEQYF.